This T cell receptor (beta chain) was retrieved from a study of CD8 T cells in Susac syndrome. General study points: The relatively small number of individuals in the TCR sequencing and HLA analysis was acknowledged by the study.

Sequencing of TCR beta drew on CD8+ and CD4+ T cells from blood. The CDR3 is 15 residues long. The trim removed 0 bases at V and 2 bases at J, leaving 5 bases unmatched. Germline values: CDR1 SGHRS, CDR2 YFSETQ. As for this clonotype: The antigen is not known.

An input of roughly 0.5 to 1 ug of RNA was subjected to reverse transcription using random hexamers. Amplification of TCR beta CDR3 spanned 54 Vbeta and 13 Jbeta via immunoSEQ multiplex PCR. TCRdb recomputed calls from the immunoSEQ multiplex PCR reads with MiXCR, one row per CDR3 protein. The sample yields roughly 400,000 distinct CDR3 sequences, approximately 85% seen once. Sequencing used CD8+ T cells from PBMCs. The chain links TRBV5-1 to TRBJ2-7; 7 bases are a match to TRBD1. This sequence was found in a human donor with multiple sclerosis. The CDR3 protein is CASSLAAGGTYEQYF. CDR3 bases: TGCGCCAGCAGCTTGGCAGCAGGGGGAACCTACGAGCAGTACTTC. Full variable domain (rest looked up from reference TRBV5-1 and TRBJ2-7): KAGVTQTPRYLIKTRGQQVTLSCSPISGHRSVSWYQQTPGQGLQFLFEYFSETQRNKGNFPGRFSGRQFSNSRSEMNVSTLELGDSALYLCASSLAAGGTYEQYFGPGTRLTVT.